This T cell receptor beta chain was recorded in a study of blood T cell repertoires in COVID-19. In the study overall: Whether acute or convalescent, the COVID-19 samples came from the United States, Italy and Spain. Sample material is recorded as cDNA or gDNA derived from T cells, B-cell-depleted T cells, or PBMCs.

Per the study methods: Amplification of reference gene primers was used by the study to estimate nucleated cell counts. Assay used: immunoSEQ multiplex PCR; TCRdb lists only in-frame clones, some missing. D and trimming come from the DNA, and the V and J calls and clone size come from that table. The sample lists around 290,000 clones, 75% to 90% occurring once. The CDR3 has 14 amino acids. The V end was cut by 5 bases, the J end by 5 bases, with 13 bases between. Germline CDR1 and CDR2: MNHEY and SVGEGT. This chain connects TRBV6-2 or TRBV6-3 to TRBJ1-5, with D possibly being TRBD1 (6 bases). This TCR was sampled from a man aged 40-50 years with acute or convalescent COVID-19. What was sequenced was peripheral blood. The CDR3 DNA sequence: TGTGCCAGCAGTCCGGACAGCATCTATCAGCCCCAGCATTTT. Translating it yields CASSPDSIYQPQHF.